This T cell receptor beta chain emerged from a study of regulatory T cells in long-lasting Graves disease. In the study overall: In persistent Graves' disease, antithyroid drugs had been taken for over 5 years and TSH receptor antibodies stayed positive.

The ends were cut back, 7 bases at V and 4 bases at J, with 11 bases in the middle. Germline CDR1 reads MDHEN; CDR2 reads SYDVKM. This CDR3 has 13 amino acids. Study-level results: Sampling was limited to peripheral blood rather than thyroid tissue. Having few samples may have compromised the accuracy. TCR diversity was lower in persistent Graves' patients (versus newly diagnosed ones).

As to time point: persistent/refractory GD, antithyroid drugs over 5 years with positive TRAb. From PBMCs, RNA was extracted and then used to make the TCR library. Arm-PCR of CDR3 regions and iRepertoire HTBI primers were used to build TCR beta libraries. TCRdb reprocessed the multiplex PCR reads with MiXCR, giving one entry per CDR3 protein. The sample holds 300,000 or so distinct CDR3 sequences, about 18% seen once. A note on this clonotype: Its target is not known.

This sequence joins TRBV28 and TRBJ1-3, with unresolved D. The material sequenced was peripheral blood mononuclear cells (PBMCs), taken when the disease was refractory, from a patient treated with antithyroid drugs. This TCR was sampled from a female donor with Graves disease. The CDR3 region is CASTLLIGNTIYF. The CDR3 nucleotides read TGTGCCAGCACCCTTCTAATAGGAAACACCATATATTTT. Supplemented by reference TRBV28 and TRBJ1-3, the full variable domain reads DVKVTQSSRYLVKRTGEKVFLECVQDMDHENMFWYRQDPGLGLRLIYFSYDVKMKEKGDIPEGYSVSREKKERFSLILESASTNQTSMYLCASTLLIGNTIYFGEGSWLTVV.